This passage covers 19 T cell receptor beta chains from one sample sequenced in a study of molecular identifiers for immune sequencing clone quantification. TCRdb fed the PCR reads into MiXCR, producing one record per CDR3 protein. The sample holds about 510,000 distinct CDR3 sequences, about 26% seen once. Material for sequencing was naive CD8+ T cells from blood, with Jurkat cell RNA spiked in. Stated subset: FACS-sorted CD8+CD4-CCR7+CD45RA+ naive T cells. The receptors stem from a human donor in good health. Some libraries in this study had Jurkat cell RNA spiked in.

This clonotype has ten or more counts. The rearrangement uses TRBV7-3 and TRBJ1-5; no clear D gene. The CDR3 totals 12 residues. Between the trimmed V and J ends, which lost 4 bases and 7 bases, there was a span of 8 bases. Germline-derived CDR1 and CDR2 are SGHTA and FQGTGA. The CDR3 DNA follows: TGTGCCAGCAGCTCAAGGGCCCAGCCCCAGCATTTT. It is translated as CASSSRAQPQHF. Full variable domain (outside the CDR3, taken from reference TRBV7-3 and TRBJ1-5): GAGVSQTPSNKVTEKGKYVELRCDPISGHTALYWYRQSLGQGPEFLIYFQGTGAADDSGLPNDRFFAVRPEGSVSTLKIQRTERGDSAVYLCASSSRAQPQHFGDGTRLSIL.

With respect to this clonotype: At one end the junction does not follow the germline gene, possibly because of a read error. J is TRBJ2-7 and V is TRBV27; 8 positions agree with TRBD1. Per germline, CDR1 MNHEY and CDR2 SMNVEV (reference sequence). This CDR3 is built from 13 residues. CDR3 region: CASSFYRGYERYF. CDR3 bases: TGTGCCAGCAGTTTCTACAGGGGGTACGAGCGGTACTTC.

The chain recombines TRBV19 with TRBJ1-5; tentative D call: TRBD1 (5 bases). CDR1 is LNHDA and CDR2 is SQIVND in the germline V gene (reference sequence). This CDR3 is 15 amino acids long. V shed 6 bases and J shed 1 base, with 13 bases lying between them. The CDR3 nucleotides are TGTGCCAGTAGGTCAGGGACGAGGAGCAATCAGCCCCAGCATTTT. Its protein is CASRSGTRSNQPQHF.

This clonotype was observed a few times. The chain links TRBV12-3 or TRBV12-4 to TRBJ1-1; D gene unclear. The CDR3 covers 14 residues. V was pared by 1 base and J by 4 bases, with 10 bases between. The CDR3 reads CASSLGQFFTEAFF. CDR3 sequence (DNA): TGTGCCAGCAGTTTAGGGCAGTTTTTCACTGAAGCTTTCTTT.

The J gene is TRBJ2-7, the V gene TRBV19; weak D call: TRBD1 (5 bases). CDR1 LNHDA and CDR2 SQIVND come from the germline V gene (reference sequence). There are 13 residues in the CDR3. The V and J ends lost 3 bases and 2 bases respectively, with 8 bases between them. The CDR3 spells CASSMGLTYEQYF. The CDR3 coding sequence is TGTGCCAGTAGTATGGGGCTTACCTACGAGCAGTACTTC.

About this clonotype: A read error may explain this, as a much larger clone is one base away. The chain has TRBV12-3 or TRBV12-4 and TRBJ2-3; D assignment may be TRBD1 or TRBD2 (5 bases each). Trimming took 6 bases from V and 0 from J, leaving 16 bases between them. This CDR3 comprises 16 residues. The CDR3 coding sequence is TGTGCCAGCAGCCCCGGGACCCGAATTAGCACAGATACGCAGTATTTT. Its translation is CASSPGTRISTDTQYF.

In this sample, this clonotype turned up many times. This chain connects TRBV3-1 to TRBJ1-1; no clear D. The V gene lost 0 bases and the J gene lost 1 base, with 6 bases spanning the gap. Per the germline V gene, CDR1 is LGHDT and CDR2 is YNNKEL (reference sequence). This CDR3 is built from 14 residues. The DNA of the CDR3 is TGTGCCAGCAGCCAAGATATCCAGAACACTGAAGCTTTCTTT. Amino acid sequence: CASSQDIQNTEAFF.

V and J are TRBV7-9 and TRBJ1-6; TRBD1 agrees at 9 bases. V shed 4 bases and J 10 bases; nucleotides not matched to a gene: 2. The CDR3 has 13 amino acids. Germline lookup yields CDR1 SEHNR and CDR2 FQNEAQ (reference sequence). The CDR3: CASSYTGGSPLHF. CDR3 bases: TGTGCCAGCAGCTACACAGGGGGCTCACCCCTCCACTTT.

J is TRBJ2-3 and V is TRBV20-1, with TRBD2 matching 10 bases. The CDR3 sequence is 17 residues long. The ends lost 4 bases at V and 4 bases at J; junction bases unmatched: 14. The germline CDR1 and CDR2 sequences are DFQATT and SNEGSKA (reference sequence). The CDR3 loop is CSAMALAGDRAADTQYF. The CDR3 region has the DNA TGCAGTGCTATGGCGCTAGCGGGAGACAGGGCGGCAGATACGCAGTATTTT.

CDR3 protein: CASTLGRVSIETGELFF. The CDR3 DNA reads TGTGCCAGCACCCTGGGGCGGGTGTCGATCGAAACCGGGGAGCTGTTTTTT. The chain uses TRBV6-5 and TRBJ2-2; D might be TRBD1 or TRBD2, each matching 5 bases. Deletions cut 7 bases from V and 5 bases from J, with 23 bases between. The CDR3 has 17 residues. CDR1 and CDR2 from the germline V gene are MNHEY and SVGAGI.

This clonotype was seen a handful of times. The gene calls are TRBV15 and TRBJ1-1; D gene unclear. The CDR3 is made up of 13 amino acids. Germline V gene sequence: CDR1 LNHNV, CDR2 YYDKDF (reference sequence). Between the trimmed V and J ends, which lost 2 bases and 1 base, there was a span of 5 bases. CDR3 in amino acids: CATSRLGNTEAFF. The DNA of the CDR3 is TGTGCCACCAGCAGATTGGGGAACACTGAAGCTTTCTTT.

V and J are TRBV6-2 or TRBV6-3 and TRBJ1-5; D is ambiguous. The ends were cut back, 5 bases at V and 0 bases at J, with 17 bases in the middle. Germline V gene lookup returns CDR1 MNHEY and CDR2 SVGEGT. CDR3 size: 17 residues. CDR3 sequence reads: CASSPTWASYSNQPQHF. The CDR3 coding sequence is TGTGCCAGCAGTCCCACTTGGGCATCTTATAGCAATCAGCCCCAGCATTTT.

The sample holds many counts of this clonotype. This chain connects TRBV10-3 to TRBJ2-7, with D perhaps matching TRBD1 (6 bases). Germline V gene data show CDR1 as ENHRY and CDR2 as SYGVKD. There are 13 residues in the CDR3. V lost 11 bases to trimming and J lost 5 bases, with 19 bases between them. The CDR3 region is CAAGTIMGDEQYF. The CDR3 DNA is TGTGCCGCAGGGACAATTATGGGGGACGAGCAGTACTTC.

This clonotype has a count of ten or more. V usage is TRBV7-2 and J usage is TRBJ2-3, with 12 bases lining up with TRBD2. CDR1 and CDR2 (germline): SGHTA, FQGNSA. V lost 4 bases, J lost 2 bases, and 13 bases stayed unmatched. The CDR3 consists of 19 residues. The CDR3 region has the DNA TGTGCCAGCAGCTACATAACTAGCGGGGGGCTCAGATACACAGATACGCAGTATTTT. Amino acids: CASSYITSGGLRYTDTQYF.

The chain has TRBV20-1 and TRBJ1-3; D remains unclear. Deletions cut 0 bases from V and 6 bases from J, with 15 bases between. This CDR3 has 15 residues. Germline V CDR1 and CDR2: DFQATT, SNEGSKA (reference sequence). The CDR3 DNA reads TGCAGTGCTAGAGATCTATGGGGTCCCCCAAACACCATATATTTT. Its protein product is CSARDLWGPPNTIYF.

This clonotype came up a few times. One end of the junction varies from germline; a read error may be responsible. V gene TRBV30 combines with J gene TRBJ1-1, with D possibly being TRBD1 (5 bases). CDR1 is GTSNPN, CDR2 SVGIG, per germline (reference sequence). The CDR3 runs to 13 residues. Written as DNA, the CDR3 is TGTGTCTGGAGTCGGGGGGAGGGCACTGAAGCTTTCTTT. This codes for CVWSRGEGTEAFF.

This clonotype was picked up many times. This rearrangement joins TRBV28 to TRBJ1-5, with D maybe TRBD1 (5 bases). Trimming took 8 bases from V and 1 from J, leaving 12 bases between them. This CDR3 is built from 14 residues. Germline CDR1 MDHEN, CDR2 SYDVKM. For the CDR3, the DNA is TGTGCCAGCGGATGGGAGGGGAGCAATCAGCCCCAGCATTTT. Its translation: CASGWEGSNQPQHF.

To note about this clonotype: A read error is possible here, since a much larger clone lies one base away. The V call is TRBV5-1, the J call TRBJ1-1; perhaps TRBD1 as D (5 bases). Germline assignment: CDR1 SGHRS and CDR2 YFSETQ. The CDR3 length is 16 residues. The CDR3 sequence: CASSFSPGGGNTGAFF. DNA for the CDR3: TGCGCCAGCAGCTTCTCCCCCGGGGGGGGGAACACTGGAGCTTTCTTT.

In the case of this clonotype: It may be a read error: a sequence one base away is much more abundant. This chain uses TRBV6-2 or TRBV6-3 with TRBJ1-5; tentatively, D is TRBD1 (5 bases). Germline V CDR1 and CDR2: MNHEY, SVGEGT. V was trimmed by 2 bases and J by 0 bases, leaving 8 bases between them. CDR3 size: 15 residues. The CDR3 loop reads CASSYGTLSNQPQHF. In DNA form, the CDR3 reads TGTGCCAGCAGTTACGGGACCCTTAGCAATCAGCCCCAGCATTTT.